The TCR beta chain under discussion was sequenced for a study of blood T cell repertoires in COVID-19. Study-level information: From the United States, Italy and Spain came samples of acute and convalescent COVID-19. Nucleic acid was either cDNA or gDNA, and it came from T cells, B-cell-depleted T cells, or PBMCs.

Germline CDR1 is SGHRS and CDR2 is YFSETQ. Unmatched junction bases numbered 5, after V lost 0 bases and J lost 1 base. CDR3 length: 16 amino acids. Per the original methods: Reference gene primer amplification yielded estimated nucleated cell counts. Here immunoSEQ multiplex PCR was the method, and the copy in TCRdb shows in-frame clones only, minus some. V, J and clone size are those of that table, while D and trimming were read from the DNA. The data show 86,000 or so clones, nearly 95% seen once. The source of this sequence is a human donor with active COVID-19. The donor label of this sample is uncertain. The genes are TRBV5-1 and TRBJ2-5, with TRBD2 matching 8 bases. Input material: peripheral blood. In DNA, the CDR3 is TGCGCCAGCAGCTTGGCCGGGACTAGGGGCCAAGAGACCCAGTACTTC. This encodes CASSLAGTRGQETQYF.